This entry lists 13 T cell receptor beta chains sequenced from one sample in a study of cytomegalovirus exposure and HLA in healthy donors (dated by TCRdb to the late 2010s). Library generation was performed with the immunoSEQ multiplex PCR assay. For the multiplex PCR, a mixture combining 60 forward primers for TCR Vbeta segments and 13 reverse primers for TCR Jbeta segments was used. This is the immuneACCESS table as TCRdb keeps it, with only in-frame sequences that have V and J called. A part of the clones is gone; compared with another copy, unresolved V genes explain less than half, and the rest is unexplained. This sample comprises some 190,000 clones, approximately 86% of them detected only once. Around 0.3% of the sample is held by the ten biggest clonotypes. The sample consisted of PBMCs. The source is a woman aged 25 to 39 in good health and CMV-seronegative.

The chain recombines TRBV7-3 with TRBJ1-1, with a weak D call TRBD1 (6 bases). V gave up 7 bases and J gave up 1 base, with 16 bases separating them. The length of the CDR3 is 15 residues. The V gene's germline CDR1 is SGHTA and CDR2 FQGTGA. The chain's CDR3 is CASTTSGVANTEAFF. The CDR3 DNA is TGTGCCAGCACTACTTCAGGGGTAGCGAACACTGAAGCTTTCTTT.

V gene TRBV6-1 combines with J gene TRBJ2-7; TRBD2 might be the D (6 bases). From germline, CDR1 is MNHNS and CDR2 SASEGT. Trimming left V 8 bases short and J 2 bases short, with 16 bases between. CDR3 length: 14 amino acids. DNA for the CDR3: TGTGCCAGCGCCAAAACTACTAGCCCCTACGAGCAGTACTTC. Translating gives CASAKTTSPYEQYF.

Only a few counts were recorded for this clone. V usage is TRBV7-8 and J usage is TRBJ2-4, with 8 bases aligning to TRBD2. This CDR3 spans 20 amino acids. In germline, CDR1 is SGHVS, CDR2 FQNEAQ. Germline trimming cut 5 bases from V and 9 bases from J; bases unmatched to any gene: 27. The CDR3 bases are TGTGCCAGCAGCCTCAAACCCGGCAGGGCCGGGACTAGGCTCAGGGGCATTCAGTACTTC. It codes for CASSLKPGRAGTRLRGIQYF.

The chain links TRBV7-9 to TRBJ1-1; 9 nucleotides line up with TRBD1. J was trimmed by 3 bases and V by 0 bases; bases with no gene match: 5. This CDR3 is built from 16 residues. CDR1 and CDR2 (germline): SEHNR, FQNEAQ (reference sequence). CDR3 in DNA: TGTGCCAGCAGCTTAGCGTTTGACAGGGGGTACACTGAAGCTTTCTTT. Its protein is CASSLAFDRGYTEAFF.

This chain uses TRBV18 with TRBJ2-7, with TRBD1 as a possible D gene (6 bases). The V gene's germline CDR1 is KGHSH and CDR2 LQKENI. This CDR3 region has 15 residues. Trimming left V 3 bases short and J 3 bases short, with 15 bases between. The CDR3 loop is CASSPPTGQGYEQYF. The DNA of the CDR3 is TGTGCCAGCTCACCGCCGACGGGACAAGGCTACGAGCAGTACTTC. Variable domain in full (rest from reference TRBV18 and TRBJ2-7): NAGVMQNPRHLVRRRGQEARLRCSPMKGHSHVYWYRQLPEEGLKFMVYLQKENIIDESGMPKERFSAEFPKEGPSILRIQQVVRGDSAAYFCASSPPTGQGYEQYFGPGTRLTVT.

The chain combines TRBV6-6 with TRBJ2-7; D is ambiguous. Trimming cost V 2 bases and J 2 bases, with 10 bases left between them. CDR1 and CDR2 (germline): MNHNY, SVGAGI (reference sequence). The CDR3 contains 14 residues. CDR3 coding DNA: TGTGCCAGCAGTTACGACTTCTCCACCTACGAGCAGTACTTC. This translates into CASSYDFSTYEQYF.

The gene calls are TRBV15 and TRBJ1-1, with 7 positions matching TRBD1. The V gene end was trimmed by 3 bases and the J gene end by 0 bases; junction bases not matched to a gene: 10. CDR1 is LNHNV, CDR2 YYDKDF, per germline (reference sequence). The CDR3 consists of 17 residues. DNA of the CDR3: TGTGCCACCAGCAGCCCCGGGACAGCGAATATGAACACTGAAGCTTTCTTT. Its translation: CATSSPGTANMNTEAFF.

This chain joins TRBV10-3 and TRBJ2-7, with 7 nucleotides matching TRBD1. CDR1 is ENHRY and CDR2 is SYGVKD in the germline V gene. The length of the CDR3 is 13 residues. Trimming removed 6 bases from V and 7 bases from J; junction bases left unmatched: 9. Here the CDR3 reads CAIRKTGQEEQYF. The CDR3 nucleotides read TGTGCCATCAGGAAGACAGGGCAGGAAGAGCAGTACTTC.

The chain uses TRBV6-1 and TRBJ2-7; D is unresolved. This CDR3 has 13 amino acids. Deletions cut 4 bases from V and 3 bases from J, with 10 bases between. Germline CDR1 MNHNS, CDR2 SASEGT. CDR3 region: CASSGSLHYEQYF. The CDR3 DNA reads TGTGCCAGCAGTGGGAGTCTCCACTACGAGCAGTACTTC.

This chain links TRBV29-1 with TRBJ2-3, with 7 bases identical to TRBD2. The CDR3 is 14 amino acids. CDR1 is SQVTM and CDR2 is ANQGSEA in the germline V gene. Unmatched junction bases numbered 3, after V lost 2 bases and J lost 1 base. CDR3 bases: TGCAGCGTTGAACCCAGCGGGGGCACAGATACGCAGTATTTT. The encoded protein is CSVEPSGGTDTQYF.

The chain has TRBV27 and TRBJ2-1, with 16 bases matching TRBD2. The ends lost 5 bases at V and 9 bases at J; junction bases unmatched: 7. CDR3 size: 16 residues. CDR1 and CDR2 (germline): MNHEY, SMNVEV (reference sequence). Here the CDR3 reads CASSPGTSGGALEQFF. Written as DNA, the CDR3 is TGTGCCAGCAGTCCGGGGACTAGCGGGGGGGCCCTTGAGCAGTTCTTC.

This clone appeared a single time. This chain joins TRBV6-1 and TRBJ2-7; D call uncertain. Trimming shortened V by 1 base and J by 1 base, and 11 bases separated the two germline ends. The CDR3 loop spans 15 amino acids. Germline values: CDR1 MNHNS, CDR2 SASEGT. CDR3 sequence reads: CASSEGQDRSYEQYF. The CDR3 nucleotides are TGTGCCAGCAGTGAAGGGCAGGATCGTTCCTACGAGCAGTACTTC.

V usage is TRBV25-1 and J usage is TRBJ2-5; the D gene is possibly TRBD2 (6 bases). Trimming pared 2 bases from V and 2 bases from J, leaving 12 bases between. The CDR3 runs to 15 residues. CDR1 and CDR2 from the germline V gene are MGHDK and SYGVNS. In DNA form, the CDR3 reads TGTGCCAGCAGTGAAGGGGGGTGGGGACAAGAGACCCAGTACTTC. Protein product: CASSEGGWGQETQYF.